This T cell receptor beta chain appears in the sequencing data of a study of blood T cells in healthy people across ages. Germline loops: CDR1 MGHDK, CDR2 SYGVNS. The CDR3 sequence is 14 residues long. Concerning this clonotype: Antigen unknown. One end of the junction is discordant with germline, which a read error may explain.

The authors ran a second PCR of 7 to 11 cycles using a sample-barcoded 5' primer and a J-beta primer mix. Via MiXCR, TCRdb re-called the 5' RACE reads, giving one row per CDR3 protein. This sample has about a million distinct CDR3 sequences, with approximately 50% found just once. In terms of origin and age, donors were healthy Caucasian individuals from Russia aged roughly 6 to 90. Each donor supplied roughly 9.2 milliliters of peripheral blood. General observations from the study: Strongly correlated with naive T cell percentage was TCR beta diversity. Unsorted PBMC material precluded a definitive naive versus antigen-experienced comparison.

The TCR originated in a woman aged 55 to 70 in good health. The sequenced sample was blood. V usage is TRBV25-1 and J usage is TRBJ1-2; no firm D call. As DNA, the CDR3 is TGTGCCAGCAGTGAGTACACGGCTAACTATGGCTGCACCTTC. This codes for CASSEYTANYGCTF.